This T cell receptor beta chain was profiled in a study of OX40 agonist ivuxolimab in advanced cancers. The study in broad terms: The costimulatory receptor OX40 (CD134) was targeted by ivuxolimab, a fully human IgG2 agonistic monoclonal antibody. Intravenous ivuxolimab was administered to patients every 2 weeks at six dose levels: 0.01, 0.1, 0.3, 1.5, 3 and 10 mg/kg. Peripheral TCRbeta sequencing was intended to test whether TCR sequence diversity was altered and clonal T-cell expansion was caused by ivuxolimab. Among the approximately 50 dose-escalation patients, about 19 had hepatocellular carcinoma, around 15 melanoma, 9 renal cell carcinoma and 9 head and neck cancer. Patients were allowed to have had prior anti-PD-1, anti-PD-L1 or anti-CTLA-4 therapy, and approximately 40% of the dose-escalation patients had been treated with checkpoint inhibitors. In the dose-escalation cohort, approximately 83% of patients were male, and the mean age was around 65 years with a range of about 20 to 90. Partial responses were achieved by three dose-escalation patients, of whom one had hepatocellular carcinoma and two had cutaneous melanoma. The paper reports the monotherapy dose-escalation portion (N of about 54 patients) of the phase I ivuxolimab trial. What the work shows at the level of the full study, not this receptor alone: Low levels of normalized T-cell clonal expansion were also seen in some nonresponding patients. Which antigens the clonally expanded peripheral T cells were specific for was not determined. In the 0.1-3.0 mg/kg groups, partial responders had among the lowest normalized peripheral clonal expansion, particularly in CD8+ T cells. At doses of 0.1 to 3.0 mg/kg, clonal expansion of both CD4+ and CD8+ blood T cells was observed from baseline to week 6. After ivuxolimab, expanded clones were on average more numerous among CD8+ T cells than among CD4+ T cells.

To sequence the TCRbeta CDR3 region, genomic DNA was isolated from the sorted cells. TCRbeta CDR3 regions were sequenced using the immunoSEQ Assay. The immuneACCESS repertoire file appears here via TCRdb, limited to in-frame rearrangements. These files lack a portion of the clones; in checked studies, under half of the deficit traces to unresolved V genes, and the cause of the others is not known. The sample includes around 70,000 clones, with about 91% observed a single time. Approximately 10% of the sample is taken by the ten largest. Trimming accounts for 5 bases at V and 4 bases at J, while the number of junction bases matched to no gene is 6. CDR1 and CDR2, per the germline V gene, are MNHEY and SVGAGI. From the cysteine through the phenylalanine, the CDR3 covers 14 amino acids. Only the CDR3 portion is preserved as DNA: 42 bases, with reading frame beginning at the first base. Turning to this clone: This clone's antigen is unknown. The sample holds no much larger clone one base away, and base qualities are not on file.

Patients with a history of autoimmune disease or receiving systemic immunosuppression were excluded from the trial. Peripheral blood for TCR sequencing was drawn from every dose cohort at baseline, at cycle 4 day 1 and at cycle 7 day 1. The samples were taken from a phase I, first-in-human, multicenter, open-label dose-escalation trial of ivuxolimab. The trial enrolled adults with locally advanced or metastatic head and neck squamous cell, hepatocellular, melanoma or renal cell carcinoma. CD4+ and CD8+ T cells were sorted separately from peripheral blood before TCR sequencing. The clonotype was recovered from an adult with an advanced solid tumor such as melanoma, head and neck, liver or kidney cancer. In this chain, TRBV6-5 is recombined with TRBJ1-2, and 8 junctional nucleotides match TRBD1. The specimen comprised CD4+ or CD8+ T cells sorted from blood, sampled in a trial of the OX40 agonist ivuxolimab. Here is the DNA: TGTGCCAGCAGTGAAGGGACAGGACCCTATGGCTACACCTTC. Translated, it gives CASSEGTGPYGYTF.